The entry that follows covers one TCR beta chain sequence. Its matching antigen is unknown. These data originate in a study of cytomegalovirus exposure and HLA in healthy donors. Study results and limitations: When analyzed later, a missense DCLRE1C variant was found to be linked to TCR beta V- and J-gene trimming. Donor immune exposure was known only as CMV serostatus.

CDR3 length: 13 residues. Looked up from germline, CDR1 is SGHDT and CDR2 is YYEEEE. The V and J ends lost 0 bases and 0 bases respectively, with 3 bases between them. PCR involved 60 Vbeta and 13 Jbeta primers. Data came from immunoSEQ multiplex PCR; TCRdb stores just in-frame clones and leaves some out. The sample carries about 140,000 clones, almost 80% recorded once. Sequenced material: PBMCs. The chain carries TRBV5-6 and TRBJ1-1; D is ambiguous. The sequence was obtained from a man aged 18 to 35 in good health and CMV-seronegative. For the CDR3, the DNA is TGTGCCAGCAGCTTGGTCATGAACACTGAAGCTTTCTTT. Its translation: CASSLVMNTEAFF.